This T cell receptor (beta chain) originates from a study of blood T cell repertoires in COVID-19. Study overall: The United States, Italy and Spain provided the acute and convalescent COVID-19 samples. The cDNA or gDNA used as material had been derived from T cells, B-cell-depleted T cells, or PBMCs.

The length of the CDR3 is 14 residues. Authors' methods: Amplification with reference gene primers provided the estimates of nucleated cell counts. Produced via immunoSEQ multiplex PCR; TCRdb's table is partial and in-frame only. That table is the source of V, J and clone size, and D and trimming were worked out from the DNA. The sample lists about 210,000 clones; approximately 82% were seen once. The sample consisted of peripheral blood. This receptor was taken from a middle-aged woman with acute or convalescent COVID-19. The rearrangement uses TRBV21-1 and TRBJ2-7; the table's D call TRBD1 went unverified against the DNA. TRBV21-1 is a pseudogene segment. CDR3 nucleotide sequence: TGTGCCAGCAGCAAATGGACAGATAACTACGAGCAGTACTTC. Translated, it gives CASSKWTDNYEQYF.